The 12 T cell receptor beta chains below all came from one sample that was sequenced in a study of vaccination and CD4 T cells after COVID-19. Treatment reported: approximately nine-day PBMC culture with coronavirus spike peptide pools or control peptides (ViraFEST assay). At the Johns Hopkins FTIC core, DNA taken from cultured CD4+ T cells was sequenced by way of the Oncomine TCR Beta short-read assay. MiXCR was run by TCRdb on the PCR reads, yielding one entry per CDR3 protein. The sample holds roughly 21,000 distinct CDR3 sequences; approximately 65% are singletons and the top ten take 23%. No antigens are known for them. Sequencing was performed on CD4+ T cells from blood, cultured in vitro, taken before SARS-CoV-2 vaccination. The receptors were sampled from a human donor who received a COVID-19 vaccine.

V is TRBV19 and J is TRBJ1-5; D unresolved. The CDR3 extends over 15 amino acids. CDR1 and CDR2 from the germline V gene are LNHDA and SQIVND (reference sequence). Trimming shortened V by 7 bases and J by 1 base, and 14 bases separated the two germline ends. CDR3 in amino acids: CASKNEEHSNQPQHF. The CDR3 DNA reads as TGTGCCAGTAAAAACGAGGAACACAGCAATCAGCCCCAGCATTTT.

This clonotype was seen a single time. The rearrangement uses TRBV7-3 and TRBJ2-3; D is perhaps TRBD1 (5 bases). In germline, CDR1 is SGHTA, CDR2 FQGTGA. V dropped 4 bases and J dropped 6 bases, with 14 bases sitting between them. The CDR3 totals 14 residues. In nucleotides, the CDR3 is TGTGCCAGCAGCTGGGTGCAGGGTTCCGATACGCAGTATTTT. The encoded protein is CASSWVQGSDTQYF.

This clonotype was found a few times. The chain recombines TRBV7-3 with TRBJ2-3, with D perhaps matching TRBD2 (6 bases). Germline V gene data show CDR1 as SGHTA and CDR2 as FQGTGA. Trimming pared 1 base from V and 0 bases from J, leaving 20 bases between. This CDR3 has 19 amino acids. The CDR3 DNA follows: TGTGCCAGCAGCTTAAGTTCCTGGGTTGGGCGGGGCAGCACAGATACGCAGTATTTT. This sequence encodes CASSLSSWVGRGSTDTQYF.

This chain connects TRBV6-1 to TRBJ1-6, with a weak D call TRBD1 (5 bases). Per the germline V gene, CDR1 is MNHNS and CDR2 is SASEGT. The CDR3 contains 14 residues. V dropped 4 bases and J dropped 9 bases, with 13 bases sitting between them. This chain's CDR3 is CASSVGRYFSPLHF. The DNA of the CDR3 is TGTGCCAGCAGTGTGGGACGGTACTTTTCACCCCTCCACTTT.

CDR3 coding DNA: TGCAGTGCTAGAGACCCTACTCGGGGGGCTTTTGGGCAGTACTTC. Amino acid sequence: CSARDPTRGAFGQYF. V gene TRBV20-1 combines with J gene TRBJ2-7; maybe TRBD2 (7 bases). The V gene lost 0 bases and the J gene lost 9 bases, with 21 bases spanning the gap. Germline assignment: CDR1 DFQATT and CDR2 SNEGSKA (reference sequence). This CDR3 contains 15 residues.

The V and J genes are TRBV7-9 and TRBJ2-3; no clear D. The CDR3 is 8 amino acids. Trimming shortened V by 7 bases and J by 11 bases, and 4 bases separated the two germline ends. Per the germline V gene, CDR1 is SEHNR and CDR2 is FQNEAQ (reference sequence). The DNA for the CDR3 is TGTGCCAGCAACTTGCAGTATTTT. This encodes CASNLQYF.

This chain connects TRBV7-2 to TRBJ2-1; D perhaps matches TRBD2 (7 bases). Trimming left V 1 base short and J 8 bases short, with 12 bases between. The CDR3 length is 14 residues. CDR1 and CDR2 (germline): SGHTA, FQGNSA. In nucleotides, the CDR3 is TGTGCCAGCAGCTTAGTAGGGGGGGCCGATGAGCAGTTCTTC. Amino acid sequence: CASSLVGGADEQFF.

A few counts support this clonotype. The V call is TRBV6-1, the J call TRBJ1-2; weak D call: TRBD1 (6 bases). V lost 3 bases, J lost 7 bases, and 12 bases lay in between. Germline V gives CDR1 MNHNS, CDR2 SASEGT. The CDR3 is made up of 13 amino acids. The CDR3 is CASSDWGGSGYTF. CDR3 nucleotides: TGTGCCAGCAGTGATTGGGGGGGCTCTGGCTACACCTTC.

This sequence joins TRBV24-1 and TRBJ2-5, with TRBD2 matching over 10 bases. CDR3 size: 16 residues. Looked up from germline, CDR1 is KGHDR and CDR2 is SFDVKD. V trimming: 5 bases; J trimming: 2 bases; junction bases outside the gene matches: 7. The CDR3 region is CATSAASLAGQETQYF. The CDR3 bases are TGTGCCACCAGTGCCGCATCACTAGCGGGGCAAGAGACCCAGTACTTC.

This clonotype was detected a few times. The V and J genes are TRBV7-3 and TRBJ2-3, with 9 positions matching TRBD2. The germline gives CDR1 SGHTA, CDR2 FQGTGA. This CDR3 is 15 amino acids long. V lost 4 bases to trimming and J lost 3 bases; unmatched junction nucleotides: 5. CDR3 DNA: TGTGCCAGCAGCTCTCGAGCGGGGGGAACAGATACGCAGTATTTT. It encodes CASSSRAGGTDTQYF.

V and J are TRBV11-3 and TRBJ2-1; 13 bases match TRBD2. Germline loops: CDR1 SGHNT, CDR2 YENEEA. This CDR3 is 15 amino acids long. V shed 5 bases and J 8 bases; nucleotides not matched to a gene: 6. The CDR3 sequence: CASSPGTSGAYEQFF. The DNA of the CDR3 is TGTGCCAGCAGCCCCGGGACTAGCGGGGCGTATGAGCAGTTCTTC. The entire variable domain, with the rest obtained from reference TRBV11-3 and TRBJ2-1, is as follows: EAGVVQSPRYKIIEKKQPVAFWCNPISGHNTLYWYLQNLGQGPELLIRYENEEAVDDSQLPKDRFSAERLKGVDSTLKIQPAELGDSAVYLCASSPGTSGAYEQFFGPGTRLTVL.

The CDR3 coding sequence is TGCGCCAGCAGTGATGGCGGGGGGGGGAAGGAGACCCAGTACTTC. It is translated as CASSDGGGGKETQYF. The chain carries TRBV10-1 and TRBJ2-5, with 9 bases lining up with TRBD2. Germline lookup yields CDR1 WNHNN and CDR2 SYGVQD (reference sequence). After removal of 3 bases from V and 5 bases from J, the junction contained 7 bases not matched to a gene. CDR3 length equals 15 residues.